The clone carrying this TCR beta chain was seen many times. The target antigen is unknown. Isolation of PBMCs was performed on roughly 9 ml fresh peripheral blood. The trim removed 3 bases at V and 10 bases at J, leaving 7 bases unmatched. Looked up from germline, CDR1 is MNHEY and CDR2 is SMNVEV (reference sequence). The length of the CDR3 is 15 residues. The sample originates from a study of T cells in Graves' hyperthyroidism and ophthalmopathy. The study's findings and limits: Most thyroid clonotypes expanded above 0.001 appeared in blood too. A model of 13 V-J pairs discriminated ophthalmopathy from stable hyperthyroidism.

TCR beta CDR3 regions were amplified from RNA transcripts. Researchers ran a first-round RT-PCR on the TCR CDR3 using the HTBI primer set. TCRdb re-called the multiplex PCR reads with MiXCR, one entry per CDR3 protein. This table holds roughly 400,000 distinct CDR3 sequences, over 12% found once. Sequencing used blood. The clonotype comes from a man aged 45-65 years with Graves' ophthalmopathy. V and J are TRBV27 and TRBJ2-1; 12 nucleotides match TRBD2. The CDR3 region is CASSLRLAGGSEQFF. In DNA, the CDR3 is TGTGCCAGCAGTTTGCGGCTAGCGGGAGGGTCCGAGCAGTTCTTC.